These 20 T cell receptor beta chains came from one sample sequenced in a study of T cells in Graves' hyperthyroidism and ophthalmopathy. Amplification yielded TCR beta CDR3 regions, with RNA transcripts as the source. With the HTBI primer set, the TCR CDR3 went through a first round of RT-PCR. TCRdb re-derived calls from the multiplex PCR reads in MiXCR, one entry per CDR3 protein. Altogether about 280,000 distinct CDR3 sequences are present, less than 30% being singletons, with the ten largest covering around 28%. The sequencing input was blood. The receptors derive from a man aged 35 to 55 with Graves' hyperthyroidism that later progressed to Graves' ophthalmopathy.

This clonotype appeared many times. This chain links TRBV6-1 with TRBJ2-2; D gene unclear. Trimming took 7 bases from V and 1 from J, leaving 13 bases between them. CDR1 and CDR2 from the germline V gene are MNHNS and SASEGT. There are 15 residues in the CDR3. CDR3: CASKAGRVNTGELFF. The CDR3 DNA reads as TGTGCCAGCAAGGCTGGTAGGGTGAACACCGGGGAGCTGTTTTTT.

This clonotype was recorded many times. CDR3 protein: CASKLSQSGGGTEAFF. The DNA for the CDR3 is TGTGCCAGCAAACTATCTCAATCGGGTGGTGGCACTGAAGCTTTCTTT. This chain uses TRBV6-1 with TRBJ1-1; D ambiguous. Trimming left V 7 bases short and J 4 bases short, with 22 bases between. There are 16 residues in the CDR3. Germline CDR1 reads MNHNS; CDR2 reads SASEGT.

This clonotype has more than one count but fewer than ten. The rearrangement joins TRBV20-1 to TRBJ2-7; 9 positions match TRBD2. Unmatched junction bases numbered 9, after V lost 0 bases and J lost 9 bases. CDR3 length: 14 amino acids. From germline, CDR1 is DFQATT and CDR2 SNEGSKA (reference sequence). The CDR3 is CSAREGGTSSRQYF. The DNA for the CDR3 is TGCAGTGCTAGAGAGGGAGGGACTAGCTCCCGGCAGTACTTC.

This clonotype was observed at least ten times. This chain joins TRBV12-3 or TRBV12-4 and TRBJ2-2; D remains ambiguous. The CDR3 is 17 amino acids. V dropped 5 bases and J dropped 2 bases, with 18 bases sitting between them. DNA of the CDR3: TGTGCCAGCAGTCCCGAACACCCCCCAGCAAACACCGGGGAGCTGTTTTTT. Its protein is CASSPEHPPANTGELFF.

The chain combines TRBV20-1 with TRBJ2-7, with D tentatively TRBD2 (5 bases). The CDR3 contains 15 residues. Per the germline V gene, CDR1 is DFQATT and CDR2 is SNEGSKA (reference sequence). V was cut by 4 bases and J by 5 bases, with 21 bases left in between. The CDR3 sequence is CSATSNGRGYHEQYF. The CDR3 DNA is TGCAGTGCTACTTCCAATGGGAGAGGGTACCACGAGCAGTACTTC.

This clonotype was observed many times. CDR3 bases: TGTGCCAGCAGTGGGCCGACAGGCGGTATCGTCAACGAGCAGTACTTC. Protein: CASSGPTGGIVNEQYF. This chain connects TRBV2 to TRBJ2-7; D is perhaps TRBD1 (6 bases). Germline V lookup: CDR1 SNHLY, CDR2 FYNNEI. This CDR3 is 16 amino acids long. The ends were cut back, 4 bases at V and 5 bases at J, with 21 bases in the middle.

Ten or more counts support this clonotype. The junction and the germline gene differ at one end; a read error may be behind it. V is TRBV12-3 or TRBV12-4 and J is TRBJ2-7; TRBD2 agrees at 10 bases. The CDR3 is made up of 14 amino acids. The CDR3 bases are TGTGCCAGCAGTCCCCTAGCGGGAGACTACGGGCAGTACTTC. Encoded protein: CASSPLAGDYGQYF.

In this sample, this clonotype turned up many times. The rearrangement links TRBV10-1 to TRBJ2-7; no firm D call. The CDR3 extends over 14 amino acids. V was cut by 3 bases and J by 2 bases, with 11 bases left in between. Germline V CDR1 and CDR2: WNHNN, SYGVQD (reference sequence). The CDR3 region is CASSEPGRPYEQYF. CDR3 nucleotides: TGCGCCAGCAGTGAACCGGGCCGCCCCTACGAGCAGTACTTC.

This sequence joins TRBV27 and TRBJ2-7, with 8 bases fitting TRBD2. V lost 8 bases, J lost 0 bases, and 9 bases stayed unmatched. Per germline, CDR1 MNHEY and CDR2 SMNVEV (reference sequence). The CDR3 runs to 15 residues. The CDR3 sequence: CASRLGSGGSYEQYF. Here the CDR3 DNA reads TGTGCCAGCCGGTTGGGGAGCGGGGGCTCCTACGAGCAGTACTTC.

The genes are TRBV6-1 and TRBJ2-7; either TRBD1 or TRBD2 may supply D (6 bases each). Trimming pared 5 bases from V and 5 bases from J, leaving 16 bases between. The length of the CDR3 is 14 residues. Germline V gene sequence: CDR1 MNHNS, CDR2 SASEGT. The CDR3 is CASSTRGGRDEQYF. The DNA of the CDR3 is TGTGCCAGCAGTACGAGAGGGGGGAGAGACGAGCAGTACTTC.

This chain joins TRBV5-6 and TRBJ2-7; 8 nucleotides align to TRBD1. The CDR3 is 16 residues long. The V segment lost 3 bases and the J segment 1 base; nucleotides outside the gene matches: 9. Germline-derived CDR1 and CDR2 are SGHDT and YYEEEE. CDR3 sequence reads: CASSSSWTGSSYEQYF. The DNA of the CDR3 is TGTGCCAGCAGCTCGTCCTGGACAGGGAGTTCCTACGAGCAGTACTTC.

This clonotype was seen once. This sequence joins TRBV28 and TRBJ2-7; 7 bases match TRBD2. Trimming took 3 bases from V and 3 from J; bases not matched to a gene: 5. Germline V CDR1 and CDR2: MDHEN, SYDVKM. The CDR3 covers 14 residues. CDR3 protein: CASSLPTSVYEQYF. The CDR3 DNA reads TGTGCCAGCAGTTTGCCAACTAGCGTCTACGAGCAGTACTTC.

This clonotype occurred many times. J is TRBJ1-5 and V is TRBV20-1, with D unclear. From germline, CDR1 is DFQATT and CDR2 SNEGSKA (reference sequence). V lost 2 bases and J lost 4, with 15 bases in between. This CDR3 has 15 amino acids. The CDR3, as DNA: TGCAGTGCTAGACCGACCGACGGCGGGAATCAGCCCCAGCATTTT. It translates to CSARPTDGGNQPQHF.

The gene calls are TRBV5-5 and TRBJ2-5; D unclear. The germline CDR1 and CDR2 sequences are SGHKS and YYEKEE (reference sequence). V lost 0 bases and J lost 2, with 11 bases in between. This CDR3 spans 15 amino acids. The CDR3 nucleotides are TGTGCCAGCAGCTTGGCCGGTCGAAATCAAGAGACCCAGTACTTC. Translation: CASSLAGRNQETQYF.

Ten or more counts support this clonotype. This chain connects TRBV25-1 to TRBJ2-7; D may be TRBD2 (7 bases). Germline lookup yields CDR1 MGHDK and CDR2 SYGVNS. The CDR3 has 17 residues. V was cut by 2 bases and J by 3 bases, with 20 bases left in between. This chain's CDR3 is CASSEGPGGRRVYEQYF. In DNA, the CDR3 is TGTGCCAGCAGTGAAGGGCCGGGGGGCAGAAGGGTCTACGAGCAGTACTTC.

This clonotype has at least ten counts. The rearrangement uses TRBV6-5 and TRBJ1-2, with TRBD1 identical over 8 bases. The CDR3 is 17 residues long. V lost 0 bases, J lost 0 bases, and 6 bases stayed unmatched. Looked up from germline, CDR1 is MNHEY and CDR2 is SVGAGI. The CDR3 region is CASSYSPGGPSNYGYTF. The CDR3, as DNA: TGTGCCAGCAGTTACTCGCCAGGGGGCCCTTCTAACTATGGCTACACCTTC.

V is TRBV5-5 and J is TRBJ2-2; a possible D gene is TRBD2 (7 bases). This CDR3 is built from 16 residues. The ends were cut back, 0 bases at V and 3 bases at J, with 12 bases in the middle. Germline CDR1 is SGHKS and CDR2 is YYEKEE (reference sequence). The CDR3 region has the DNA TGTGCCAGCAGCTTGGGGTCCGGGGGGCACACCGGGGAGCTGTTTTTT. Translation gives CASSLGSGGHTGELFF.

This clonotype has more than one count but fewer than ten. V gene TRBV28 combines with J gene TRBJ2-7, with 11 bases lining up with TRBD2. Looked up from germline, CDR1 is MDHEN and CDR2 is SYDVKM. The CDR3 loop spans 16 amino acids. After removal of 2 bases from V and 7 bases from J, the junction contained 10 bases not matched to a gene. The chain's CDR3 is CASSLTVAGGILEQYF. CDR3 nucleotides: TGTGCCAGCAGTTTAACGGTAGCGGGAGGGATTCTGGAGCAGTACTTC.

This clonotype has at least ten counts. The chain uses TRBV19 and TRBJ2-7; D is unclear. Germline lookup yields CDR1 LNHDA and CDR2 SQIVND (reference sequence). The CDR3 extends over 13 amino acids. Deletions cut 3 bases from V and 4 bases from J, with 10 bases between. CDR3 in amino acids: CASSIYSGYEQYF. CDR3 sequence (DNA): TGTGCCAGTAGTATTTACAGTGGTTACGAGCAGTACTTC.

This clonotype has just a few counts. The chain has TRBV6-1 and TRBJ2-5; 11 bases line up with TRBD2. After removal of 6 bases from V and 5 bases from J, the junction contained 8 bases not matched to a gene. The CDR3 extends over 15 amino acids. Germline V gives CDR1 MNHNS, CDR2 SASEGT. The CDR3 protein is CASSVAGGPGETQYF. The CDR3 coding sequence is TGTGCCAGCAGCGTAGCGGGAGGGCCAGGGGAGACCCAGTACTTC.